Each of the 27 T cell receptor beta chains below was sequenced from the same sample in a study of spatial heterogeneity in lung cancer. TCRdb passed the 5' RACE reads through MiXCR, listing each CDR3 protein once. The table shows around 110,000 distinct CDR3 sequences, with 12% occurring only once. Time point noted: blood at routine non-recurrence follow-up after resection. Researchers sequenced whole RNA taken from tumor, nontumor lung or frozen PBMC without sorting. The input for sequencing was PBMCs, taken at follow-up. These receptors came from a male donor with early-stage non-small cell lung cancer.

This clonotype was seen at least ten times. J is TRBJ1-5 and V is TRBV28; D gene uncertain. There are 14 residues in the CDR3. The V gene lost 2 bases and the J gene lost 2 bases, with 7 bases spanning the gap. Germline CDR1 and CDR2: MDHEN and SYDVKM. CDR3 amino acids: CASSLGLGNQPQHF. The CDR3, as DNA: TGTGCCAGCAGTTTAGGGTTGGGCAATCAGCCCCAGCATTTT.

In its sample, this clonotype was seen many times. This sequence joins TRBV20-1 and TRBJ2-3; 11 nucleotides agree with TRBD2. Germline CDR1 DFQATT, CDR2 SNEGSKA (reference sequence). This CDR3 has 17 residues. V lost 0 bases to trimming and J lost 1 base; unmatched junction nucleotides: 6. The CDR3 here is CSARDLRLAGRTDTQYF. The CDR3 nucleotides read TGCAGTGCTAGAGATCTTAGACTAGCGGGGCGCACAGATACGCAGTATTTT.

This clonotype has at least ten counts. This rearrangement joins TRBV19 to TRBJ1-1, with 8 bases lining up with TRBD1. This CDR3 is built from 13 residues. From germline, CDR1 is LNHDA and CDR2 SQIVND (reference sequence). The V and J ends lost 7 bases and 7 bases, in that order; junction bases with no gene match: 8. CDR3 protein: CASTPQGAYEAFF. As DNA, the CDR3 is TGTGCCAGTACCCCCCAGGGGGCGTATGAAGCTTTCTTT.

In its sample, this clonotype was seen a few times. This chain links TRBV15 with TRBJ1-4; no clear D. The CDR3 contains 15 residues. Germline loops: CDR1 LNHNV, CDR2 YYDKDF (reference sequence). Trimming left V 3 bases short and J 4 bases short, with 12 bases between. The chain's CDR3 is CATSRWTVYNEKLFF. In DNA form, the CDR3 reads TGTGCCACCAGCAGGTGGACGGTTTATAATGAAAAACTGTTTTTT. The entire variable domain, with the rest obtained from reference TRBV15 and TRBJ1-4, is as follows: DAMVIQNPRYQVTQFGKPVTLSCSQTLNHNVMYWYQQKSSQAPKLLFHYYDKDFNNEADTPDNFQSRRPNTSFCFLDIRSPGLGDTAMYLCATSRWTVYNEKLFFGSGTQLSVL.

The chain joins TRBV9 to TRBJ2-6; no clear D. Looked up from germline, CDR1 is SGDLS and CDR2 is YYNGEE. Trimming removed 4 bases from V and 0 bases from J, with 11 bases in between. The CDR3 is made up of 16 amino acids. The CDR3 DNA follows: TGTGCCAGCAGCACCTTAGCAGTCTCTGGGGCCAACGTCCTGACTTTC. The encoded protein is CASSTLAVSGANVLTF.

This clonotype has a count of ten or more. The rearrangement uses TRBV10-3 and TRBJ1-2; 7 nucleotides align to TRBD1. CDR1 is ENHRY and CDR2 is SYGVKD in the germline V gene. Trimming took 3 bases from V and 2 from J; bases not matched to a gene: 3. The CDR3 sequence is 14 residues long. The CDR3 DNA follows: TGTGCCATCAGTGATGGGACAGCCAACTATGGCTACACCTTC. This codes for CAISDGTANYGYTF.

The chain links TRBV20-1 to TRBJ2-1, with TRBD2 as a possible D gene (5 bases). The germline gives CDR1 DFQATT, CDR2 SNEGSKA (reference sequence). The CDR3 length is 13 residues. The V end was cut by 6 bases, the J end by 6 bases, with 15 bases between. The CDR3 reads CSATDSPGNEQFF. The CDR3 nucleotides are TGCAGTGCAACGGACTCACCCGGCAATGAGCAGTTCTTC.

This clonotype was observed a handful of times. The chain has TRBV28 and TRBJ1-6; TRBD1 matches 7 bases. V lost 5 bases to trimming and J lost 4 bases; unmatched junction nucleotides: 8. CDR3 length: 16 amino acids. Germline CDR1 and CDR2: MDHEN and SYDVKM. In nucleotides, the CDR3 is TGTGCCAGCAGTCCACAGACAGGGAGGTATAATTCACCCCTCCACTTT. Amino acid sequence: CASSPQTGRYNSPLHF.

V usage is TRBV28 and J usage is TRBJ2-4, with D unresolved. The CDR3 consists of 15 residues. In germline, CDR1 is MDHEN, CDR2 SYDVKM. Trimming removed 6 bases from V and 0 bases from J, with 12 bases in between. The CDR3 bases are TGTGCCAGCAGCGAGGAGCAGTTAGCCAAAAACATTCAGTACTTC. Translation gives CASSEEQLAKNIQYF.

This clonotype was detected ten times or more. The rearrangement links TRBV9 to TRBJ2-5; TRBD2 agrees at 14 bases. CDR1 and CDR2 (germline): SGDLS, YYNGEE. After removal of 0 bases from V and 2 bases from J, the junction contained 9 bases not matched to a gene. The CDR3 runs 19 residues. The CDR3 nucleotides are TGTGCCAGCAGCGTAGAAGCCGGGACTAGCGGGGGCCGACAAGAGACCCAGTACTTC. Residues: CASSVEAGTSGGRQETQYF.

This chain joins TRBV7-2 and TRBJ2-1, with 7 bases aligning to TRBD2. From germline, CDR1 is SGHTA and CDR2 FQGNSA. This CDR3 has 16 residues. Unmatched junction bases numbered 13, after V lost 5 bases and J lost 6 bases. CDR3 nucleotides: TGTGCCAGCAGCCCTGCGGCCAGCGGGGCCGGCAATGAGCAGTTCTTC. It codes for CASSPAASGAGNEQFF. The full variable domain, completed using reference TRBV7-2 and TRBJ2-1, is GAGVSQSPSNKVTEKGKDVELRCDPISGHTALYWYRQSLGQGLEFLIYFQGNSAPDKSGLPSDRFSAERTGGSVSTLTIQRTQQEDSAVYLCASSPAASGAGNEQFFGPGTRLTVL.

This chain joins TRBV10-2 and TRBJ2-7; no reliable D call. Per germline, CDR1 WSHSY and CDR2 SAAADI. Trimming shortened V by 3 bases and J by 4 bases, and 7 bases separated the two germline ends. CDR3 size: 12 residues. The CDR3 region is CASSDRWYEQYF. For the CDR3, the DNA is TGCGCCAGCAGTGATAGGTGGTACGAGCAGTACTTC.

CDR3 in amino acids: CASSQPDSMKGYTF. The CDR3 nucleotides are TGCGCCAGCAGCCAACCGGACAGCATGAAGGGCTACACCTTC. The rearrangement joins TRBV4-3 to TRBJ1-2, with D perhaps matching TRBD1 (6 bases). This CDR3 has 14 residues. The V end was cut by 2 bases, the J end by 8 bases, with 15 bases between. Germline assignment: CDR1 LGHNA and CDR2 YSLEER.

V and J are TRBV30 and TRBJ2-7, with 7 nucleotides matching TRBD1. V trimming: 7 bases; J trimming: 3 bases; junction bases outside the gene matches: 15. The CDR3 covers 15 residues. Looked up from germline, CDR1 is GTSNPN and CDR2 is SVGIG (reference sequence). The CDR3: CASTGPNLGNYEQYF. The CDR3 DNA sequence: TGTGCCTCGACAGGGCCAAACCTGGGGAACTACGAGCAGTACTTC.

J is TRBJ2-3 and V is TRBV3-1; D is unclear. The CDR3 extends over 13 amino acids. Germline V lookup: CDR1 LGHDT, CDR2 YNNKEL (reference sequence). V was pared by 4 bases and J by 3 bases, with 8 bases between. CDR3 in amino acids: CASSPRTTDTQYF. The CDR3 nucleotides are TGTGCCAGCAGCCCGCGCACAACAGATACGCAGTATTTT.

This clonotype was detected only a few times. The rearrangement links TRBV9 to TRBJ2-1; 9 nucleotides agree with TRBD2. With V trimmed by 0 bases and J by 5 bases, 9 bases remained unmatched. This CDR3 region has 17 residues. The V gene's germline CDR1 is SGDLS and CDR2 YYNGEE. The CDR3 here is CASSVVGGAGGDNEQFF. The CDR3 DNA sequence: TGTGCCAGCAGCGTAGTTGGCGGTGCGGGGGGGGACAATGAGCAGTTCTTC. The whole variable domain, remainder taken from reference TRBV9 and TRBJ2-1, is DSGVTQTPKHLITATGQRVTLRCSPRSGDLSVYWYQQSLDQGLQFLIQYYNGEERAKGNILERFSAQQFPDLHSELNLSSLELGDSALYFCASSVVGGAGGDNEQFFGPGTRLTVL.

The genes are TRBV3-1 and TRBJ2-2; no definite D call. This CDR3 spans 16 amino acids. The germline V gene has CDR1 LGHDT and CDR2 YNNKEL (reference sequence). Trimming took off 4 bases at V and 6 bases at J, with 18 bases between the two ends. The CDR3 region is CASSLKPVLTAGELFF. The CDR3 DNA is TGTGCCAGCAGCCTAAAGCCGGTACTGACCGCCGGGGAGCTGTTTTTT.

V is TRBV5-1 and J is TRBJ1-5; 12 nucleotides align to TRBD1. This CDR3 region has 15 residues. Germline values: CDR1 SGHRS, CDR2 YFSETQ. V trimming: 4 bases; J trimming: 6 bases; junction bases outside the gene matches: 5. DNA for the CDR3: TGCGCCAGCAGCCCGGGACAGGGGGCCGGTCAGCCCCAGCATTTT. Translating gives CASSPGQGAGQPQHF.

This clonotype was detected a few times. This chain uses TRBV24-1 with TRBJ1-2; TRBD1 agrees at 8 bases. This CDR3 has 12 amino acids. CDR1 is KGHDR and CDR2 is SFDVKD in the germline V gene. The J segment lost 5 bases and the V segment lost 9 bases, leaving 4 bases of the junction unmatched. The CDR3 coding sequence is TGTGCCACCGCCAGACAGGGGTATGGCTACACCTTC. This translates into CATARQGYGYTF.

This clonotype has just a few counts. This chain links TRBV18 with TRBJ2-1; D is possibly TRBD2 (5 bases). The CDR3 extends over 15 amino acids. V shed 2 bases and J shed 7 bases, with 15 bases lying between them. Germline V gene lookup returns CDR1 KGHSH and CDR2 LQKENI. CDR3 in amino acids: CASSPASLLRNEQFF. DNA for the CDR3: TGTGCCAGCTCACCAGCTAGCTTACTCCGAAATGAGCAGTTCTTC.

This clonotype was detected only a few times. The chain links TRBV29-1 to TRBJ2-3; D not certain. The germline gives CDR1 SQVTM, CDR2 ANQGSEA. Trimming removed 4 bases at V and 7 bases at J, with 9 bases between. There are 11 residues in the CDR3. CDR3 in amino acids: CSVADWNTQYF. The CDR3 region has the DNA TGCAGCGTTGCGGATTGGAATACGCAGTATTTT.

This clonotype was seen only a few times. The chain employs TRBV6-5 and TRBJ2-2; D possibly corresponds to TRBD1 (6 bases). V was pared by 4 bases and J by 1 base, with 10 bases between. The CDR3 covers 15 residues. The germline V gene encodes CDR1 MNHEY and CDR2 SVGAGI. CDR3 residues: CASSSGQRNTGELFF. As DNA, the CDR3 is TGTGCCAGCAGTTCCGGACAGAGGAACACCGGGGAGCTGTTTTTT.

This clonotype was recorded a few times. This chain connects TRBV5-4 to TRBJ1-5; a possible D gene is TRBD1 (5 bases). The germline V gene has CDR1 SGHNT and CDR2 YYREEE (reference sequence). Deletions cut 4 bases from V and 0 bases from J, with 17 bases between. The CDR3 sequence is 17 residues long. The CDR3 coding sequence is TGTGCCAGCAGCGGGGGGACGGAGATGTATAGCAATCAGCCCCAGCATTTT. The encoded protein is CASSGGTEMYSNQPQHF.

At least ten counts were recorded for this clonotype. The V gene is TRBV28, the J gene TRBJ1-5; D might be TRBD1 (5 bases). The germline V and J ends were trimmed by 8 bases and 6 bases, with 14 bases remaining between them. Germline V CDR1 and CDR2: MDHEN, SYDVKM. This CDR3 is built from 13 residues. CDR3 region: CASGTWGTQPQHF. The DNA of the CDR3 is TGTGCCAGCGGGACCTGGGGGACTCAGCCCCAGCATTTT. The variable domain in full, completed from reference TRBV28 and TRBJ1-5, reads DVKVTQSSRYLVKRTGEKVFLECVQDMDHENMFWYRQDPGLGLRLIYFSYDVKMKEKGDIPEGYSVSREKKERFSLILESASTNQTSMYLCASGTWGTQPQHFGDGTRLSIL.

This clonotype was observed a few times. The chain uses TRBV27 and TRBJ1-3; a weak D match, TRBD1 (5 bases). The CDR3 spans 15 residues. V shed 4 bases and J shed 2 bases, with 12 bases lying between them. Germline CDR1 is MNHEY and CDR2 is SMNVEV (reference sequence). The CDR3 is CASSWLGGPGNTIYF. For the CDR3, the DNA is TGTGCCAGCAGTTGGTTGGGGGGACCTGGAAACACCATATATTTT.

This rearrangement joins TRBV6-2 or TRBV6-3 to TRBJ1-4, with 7 bases aligning to TRBD1. This CDR3 is 17 amino acids long. Unmatched junction bases numbered 14, after V lost 2 bases and J lost 8 bases. In germline, CDR1 is MNHEY, CDR2 SVGEGT. CDR3 sequence reads: CASSYVGRGAFGEKLFF. The CDR3 region has the DNA TGTGCCAGCAGTTACGTTGGCAGGGGGGCGTTTGGAGAAAAACTGTTTTTT.

This clonotype appeared a few times. In nucleotides, the CDR3 is TGTGCCAGCAGCCCCCAATGGACGGTCACTGGAAACACCATATATTTT. It encodes CASSPQWTVTGNTIYF. V gene TRBV7-2 combines with J gene TRBJ1-3; no reliable D call. V gave up 5 bases and J gave up 2 bases, with 16 bases separating them. The CDR3 is 16 amino acids. Germline loops: CDR1 SGHTA, CDR2 FQGNSA. The whole variable domain, remainder taken from reference TRBV7-2 and TRBJ1-3, is GAGVSQSPSNKVTEKGKDVELRCDPISGHTALYWYRQSLGQGLEFLIYFQGNSAPDKSGLPSDRFSAERTGGSVSTLTIQRTQQEDSAVYLCASSPQWTVTGNTIYFGEGSWLTVV.